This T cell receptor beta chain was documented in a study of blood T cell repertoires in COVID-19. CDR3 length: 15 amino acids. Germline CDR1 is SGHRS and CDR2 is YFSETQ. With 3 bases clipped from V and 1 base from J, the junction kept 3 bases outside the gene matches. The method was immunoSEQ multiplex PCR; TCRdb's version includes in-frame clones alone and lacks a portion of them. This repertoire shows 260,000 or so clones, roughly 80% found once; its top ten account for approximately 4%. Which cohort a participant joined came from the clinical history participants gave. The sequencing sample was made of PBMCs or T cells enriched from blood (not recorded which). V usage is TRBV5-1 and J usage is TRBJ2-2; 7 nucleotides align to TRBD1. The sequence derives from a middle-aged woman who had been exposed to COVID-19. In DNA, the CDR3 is TGCGCCAGCAGCTCGGGACAGTTGAACACCGGGGAGCTGTTTTTT. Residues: CASSSGQLNTGELFF.